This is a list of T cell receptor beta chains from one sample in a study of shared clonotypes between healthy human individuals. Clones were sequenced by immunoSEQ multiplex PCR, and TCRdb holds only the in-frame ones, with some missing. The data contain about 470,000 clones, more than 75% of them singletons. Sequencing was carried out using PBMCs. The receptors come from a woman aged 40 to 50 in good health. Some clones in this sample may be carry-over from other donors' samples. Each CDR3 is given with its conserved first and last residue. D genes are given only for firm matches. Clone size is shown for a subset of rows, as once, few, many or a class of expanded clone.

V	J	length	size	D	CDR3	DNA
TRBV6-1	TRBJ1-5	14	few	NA	CASSEAGEYQPQHF	TGTGCCAGCAGTGAGGCAGGGGAATATCAGCCCCAGCATTTT
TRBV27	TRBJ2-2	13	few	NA	CASSLTGTGELFF	TGTGCCAGCAGTTTGACGGGAACCGGGGAGCTGTTTTTT
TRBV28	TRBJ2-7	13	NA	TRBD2	CATLAGNSYEQYF	TGTGCCACCCTAGCGGGAAACTCCTACGAGCAGTACTTC
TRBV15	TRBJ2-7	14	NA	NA	CATSILLEGGEQYF	TGTGCCACCAGCATTTTACTAGAGGGTGGTGAGCAGTACTTC
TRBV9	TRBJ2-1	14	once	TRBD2	CASSISGTYNEQFF	TGTGCCAGCAGCATTAGCGGGACCTACAATGAGCAGTTCTTC
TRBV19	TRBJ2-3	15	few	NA	CASSFGTRGADTQYF	TGTGCCAGTAGCTTCGGGACGCGAGGCGCAGATACGCAGTATTTT
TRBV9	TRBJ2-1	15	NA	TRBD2	CASSVRTSGTGEQFF	TGTGCCAGCAGCGTTCGGACTAGCGGGACGGGTGAGCAGTTCTTC
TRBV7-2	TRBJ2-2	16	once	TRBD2	CASSLTSGRTTGELFF	TGTGCCAGCAGCCTAACTAGCGGGAGGACCACCGGGGAGCTGTTTTTT
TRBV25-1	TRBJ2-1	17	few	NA	CASSVLGGPSSYNEQFF	TGTGCCAGCAGTGTACTTGGGGGTCCTAGCTCCTACAATGAGCAGTTCTTC
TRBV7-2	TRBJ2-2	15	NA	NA	CASSLVGPGSGELFF	TGTGCCAGCAGCTTAGTGGGGCCCGGGTCCGGGGAGCTGTTTTTT
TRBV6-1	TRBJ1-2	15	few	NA	CASSENLGVGYGYTF	TGTGCCAGCAGTGAGAATTTGGGGGTGGGCTATGGCTACACCTTC
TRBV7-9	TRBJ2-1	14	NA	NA	CASSLFPAYNEQFF	TGTGCCAGCAGCTTATTCCCCGCTTACAATGAGCAGTTCTTC